The sequence of this T cell receptor beta chain was determined in a study (dated by TCRdb to 2015 to 2017). Concerning the study at large: The study tested whether tumor-infiltrating Tregs in breast cancer are recruited from blood Tregs or converted in situ from other CD4+ T cell subsets.

The paper's findings and limits, for the study overall: The TCR alpha and beta sequences of tumor-infiltrating Tregs showed the greatest overlap with tumor naive CD4+ T cells, followed by blood naive CD4+ T cells. Validation in the larger cohort was restricted to a single TCR beta V-J rearrangement rather than whole repertoires. Tumor memory CD4+ T cell TCR gene usage clustered with blood and lymph node memory CD4+ cells and lymph node naive CD4+ cells.

Amplification of full-length TCR variable regions was done by 5' RACE PCR using constant-region reverse primers, and this step was followed by semi-nested PCR with Nested Universal Primer A. The ReliaPrep RNA Cell Miniprep System was used to extract total RNA, which was then reverse transcribed into 5'RACE-ready cDNA with the SMARTer RACE 5'/3' Kit. An Illumina MiSeq was used to sequence the full-length TCR alpha and beta libraries, which had been barcoded with multiplex adaptors. Concerning the study's data processing: For each of nine subset-tissue groups, sequencing data from the five patients were pooled, and the groups were compared by unsupervised clustering of TCR gene usage. Repertoire similarity was calculated with the Morisita-Horn index, weighting shared sequences by their contribution to each repertoire. The public sequencing data were trimmed at Q25 with fastp and processed into clonotypes with MiXCR by TCRdb, which kept only in-frame beta chains. Each entry merges the rows of one CDR3 protein and shows their most common DNA and genes. Here the V and J calls rest on TCRdb's processing, not on the authors' analysis. The sample profile shows about 57,000 distinct CDR3 sequences; 28% of them were found once. Roughly 3% of the sample is taken by the ten largest.

Memory CD4+ T cells were isolated as CD4+CD45RO+CD25- cells. Tregs, naive and memory CD4+ T cells from tumor, blood and ipsilateral draining lymph nodes of a few breast cancer patients underwent full-length TCR alpha and beta sequencing. Tumor tissue and lymph nodes from ipsilateral axillary dissection were perfused with PBS, minced and digested with collagenase I and hyaluronidase. A purity exceeding 90% was confirmed by FACS for the sorted cell populations. This clonotype has a count of ten or more. No antigen is known for it. Base quality data are lacking; no much larger clone is found one base away. The CDR3 goes from the cysteine to the phenylalanine over 12 residues. The entry retains the CDR3 DNA only, 36 bases that are in frame from base 1. The CDR1 and CDR2 encoded by the germline V gene (reference sequence) are DFQATT and SNEGSKA.

Sequencing was carried out using tumor-infiltrating memory CD4+ T cells sorted from the breast tumor. The cell subset or site label corresponds to: memory CD4+ T cells, CD4+CD45RO+CD25-. The source of this sequence is a female donor with breast cancer. Rearrangement joined TRBV20-1 to TRBJ2-3, with TRBD2 perhaps the D gene, on 6 matching bases. The bases read TGCAGGTGGGGGGAGCGGACAGATACGCAGTATTTT. The translation is CRWGERTDTQYF.